This is a list of T cell receptor beta chains from one sample in a study of T cell responses to AZD1222 COVID-19 vaccine. Data came from immunoSEQ multiplex PCR; TCRdb stores just in-frame clones and leaves some out. The table lists around 130,000 clones, roughly nine tenths of them singletons, with 9.5% in the top ten. The sequenced sample was peripheral blood, obtained 28 days after the second AZD1222 dose. Receptor source: an adult who received the AZD1222 COVID-19 vaccine. The CDR3 runs from the conserved cysteine through the conserved F or W. A D gene is named only where the DNA matches it firmly. Some rows have no size entry. The others give once, few or many, or a class for an expanded clone.

clone_size | d_call | v_call | cdr3_aa
NA | NA | TRBV9 | CASSPRTVPGDTQYF
NA | NA | TRBV7-2 | CASSLNGRYNSPLHF
NA | NA | TRBV2 | CASSPRSDQPQHF
NA | NA | TRBV5-1 | CASSLTGSSSYEQYF
NA | NA | TRBV3-1/TRBV3-2 | CASSQEGGVFGGYTF
NA | TRBD1 | TRBV6-5 | CASSYSGQGGYGYTF
once | NA | TRBV18 | CASSPRSGMQPQHF
NA | NA | TRBV10-2 | CASSRGTPVGNEQFF
NA | TRBD1 | TRBV6-5 | CASRSQGYGNQPQHF
NA | NA | TRBV9 | CASSPALGGYEQYF
NA | NA | TRBV12-5 | CASGFWYRENTEAFF
NA | NA | TRBV20-1 | CSSVKSTEAFF
NA | TRBD1 | TRBV25-1 | CASRGTGQGNTIYF
NA | NA | TRBV19 | CASSSAGAGNQPQHF
NA | NA | TRBV10-3 | CAISEQQGRGYTF
few | NA | TRBV27 | CASSIRDTASSPLHF
NA | NA | TRBV4-1 | CASSRAVGPGNTIYF
NA | TRBD2 | TRBV7-9 | CASSPQAVTGGPSYNEQFF
NA | NA | TRBV7-8 | CASTPNGGYGYTF
NA | TRBD1 | TRBV11-1 | CASSRTGNNSPLHF
NA | NA | TRBV5-4 | CATRRDTEAFF
NA | TRBD1 | TRBV7-7 | CASSPRGQASGTGELFF
few | NA | TRBV24-1 | CATSDPREANEQFF
NA | NA | TRBV20-1 | CSPSEADGGDYNEQFF
NA | NA | TRBV4-1 | CASSQPWDQPQHF
NA | NA | TRBV7-3 | CASSLGGGETQYF
NA | NA | TRBV12-3/TRBV12-4 | CASSLHTGELFF
NA | TRBD1 | TRBV6-5 | CASSYSRTGGGYGYTF
NA | NA | TRBV7-3 | CASSLMEGTYEQYF
NA | NA | TRBV18 | CASSPRGRQPQHF
NA | TRBD2 | TRBV7-6 | CASSQWTSGSYEQYF
NA | NA | TRBV6-1 | CASSPSANSYNEQFF
NA | TRBD2 | TRBV11-3 | CASSFSGSSYNEQFF
NA | NA | TRBV6-5 | CASGIHGYGYTF
NA | NA | TRBV5-1 | CASRAGGGGSYGYTF
NA | NA | TRBV12-3/TRBV12-4 | CASSFSSNYGYTF
once | NA | TRBV7-2 | CASSLGDHTGELFF
NA | NA | TRBV19 | CASSIDSRGSSYNEQFF
NA | TRBD1 | TRBV27 | CASSSWGGQLQGYTF
NA | NA | TRBV2 | CASSAGRFGYTF
NA | TRBD1 | TRBV6-2/TRBV6-3 | CASSPTGGGNIQYF
NA | NA | TRBV4-3 | CASSQEASIGLASFF
NA | TRBD1 | TRBV7-2 | CASSPDRAYNSPLHF
NA | NA | TRBV27 | CASRLGSNEQFF
once | NA | TRBV4-3 | CASSQATQGNTEAFF
NA | TRBD1 | TRBV28 | CASSTGTGDLGTQYF
NA | NA | TRBV19 | CASSMNARRTEAFF
NA | TRBD2 | TRBV5-1 | CASSLARLAGTDTQYF
NA | NA | TRBV30 | CAWSPAPGGNEQFF